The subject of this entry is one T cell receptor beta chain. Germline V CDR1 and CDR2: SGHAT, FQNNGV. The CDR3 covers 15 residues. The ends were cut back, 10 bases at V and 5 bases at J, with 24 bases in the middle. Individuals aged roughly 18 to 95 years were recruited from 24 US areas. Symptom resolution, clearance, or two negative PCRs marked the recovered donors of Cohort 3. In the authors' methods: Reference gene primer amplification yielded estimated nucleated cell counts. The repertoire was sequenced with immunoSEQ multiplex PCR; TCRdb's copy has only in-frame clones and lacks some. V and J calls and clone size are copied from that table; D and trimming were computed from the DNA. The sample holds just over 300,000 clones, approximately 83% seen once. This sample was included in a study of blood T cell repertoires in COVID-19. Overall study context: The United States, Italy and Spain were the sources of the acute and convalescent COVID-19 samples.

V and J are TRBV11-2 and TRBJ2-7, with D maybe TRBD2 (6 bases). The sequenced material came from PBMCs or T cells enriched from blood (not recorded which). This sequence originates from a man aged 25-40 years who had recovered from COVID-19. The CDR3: CATNHPRAGSNEQYF. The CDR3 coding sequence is TGTGCCACCAATCACCCTCGGGCGGGGTCCAACGAGCAGTACTTC.